This T cell receptor (beta chain) was sequenced for a study of monozygotic twins with inflammatory bowel disease. To note about this clonotype: The antigen is not known.

CDR3 length equals 16 residues. CDR1 is MNHNS, CDR2 SASEGT, per germline. Overall study results and limits: IBD-affected twins scored below their healthy co-twins in TCRbeta diversity (inverse Simpson). Reduced clonotype sharing with other individuals was observed in IBD patients relative to healthy twins, especially with disease activity. T cell subtypes that differed could not be told apart.

Nested PCRs of about 17 and 10 cycles, two in total, were run on TCRalpha and TCRbeta cDNA. Each CDR3 protein gets one entry in TCRdb, which reprocessed the 5' RACE reads and gives no DNA. This sample's clone table lists approximately 330,000 distinct CDR3 sequences. Sequenced material: blood. The rearrangement uses TRBV6-1 and TRBJ2-7; the TCRdb call, TRBD1, lacks DNA for checking. This TCR came from a human donor with ulcerative colitis or Crohn's disease, or a healthy co-twin of an affected twin (not recorded which). The CDR3 here is CASSDDRGPSSYEQYF.